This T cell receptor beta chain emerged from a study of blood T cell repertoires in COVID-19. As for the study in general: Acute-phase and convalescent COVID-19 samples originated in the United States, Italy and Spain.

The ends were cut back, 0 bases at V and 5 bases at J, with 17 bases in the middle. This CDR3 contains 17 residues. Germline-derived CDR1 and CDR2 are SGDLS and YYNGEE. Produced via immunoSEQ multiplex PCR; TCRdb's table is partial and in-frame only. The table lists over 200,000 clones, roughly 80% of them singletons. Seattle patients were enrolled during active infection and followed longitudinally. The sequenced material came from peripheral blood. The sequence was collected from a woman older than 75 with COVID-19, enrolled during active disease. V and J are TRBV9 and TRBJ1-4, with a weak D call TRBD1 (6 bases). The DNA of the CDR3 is TGTGCCAGCAGCGTAGAAGGGACTGCGGGGGCGAATGAAAAACTGTTTTTT. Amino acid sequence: CASSVEGTAGANEKLFF. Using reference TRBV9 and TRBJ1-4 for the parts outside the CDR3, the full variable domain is DSGVTQTPKHLITATGQRVTLRCSPRSGDLSVYWYQQSLDQGLQFLIQYYNGEERAKGNILERFSAQQFPDLHSELNLSSLELGDSALYFCASSVEGTAGANEKLFFGSGTQLSVL.